Listed here are 18 T cell receptor beta chains from one sample, sequenced in a study of T cells in Graves' hyperthyroidism and ophthalmopathy. TCR beta CDR3 regions were amplified from RNA. The TCR CDR3 first-round RT-PCR relied on the HTBI primer set. TCRdb passed the multiplex PCR reads through MiXCR, listing each CDR3 protein once. The sample contains around 300,000 distinct CDR3 sequences, about an eighth of which appear only once. Specimen: blood. Receptor source: a middle-aged woman with Graves' ophthalmopathy.

This clonotype was seen ten or more times. This chain's CDR3 is CASTRTPMGTGELFF. CDR3 sequence (DNA): TGTGCCAGCACCAGGACCCCGATGGGTACCGGGGAGCTGTTTTTT. This chain links TRBV28 with TRBJ2-2; D gene uncertain. This CDR3 contains 15 residues. The germline V and J ends were trimmed by 7 bases and 5 bases, with 17 bases remaining between them. Germline-derived CDR1 and CDR2 are MDHEN and SYDVKM. Variable domain in full (rest from reference TRBV28 and TRBJ2-2): DVKVTQSSRYLVKRTGEKVFLECVQDMDHENMFWYRQDPGLGLRLIYFSYDVKMKEKGDIPEGYSVSREKKERFSLILESASTNQTSMYLCASTRTPMGTGELFFGEGSRLTVL.

The sample holds many counts of this clonotype. The J gene is TRBJ2-2, the V gene TRBV7-2; 7 bases fit TRBD1. Germline V gives CDR1 SGHTA, CDR2 FQGNSA. CDR3 length: 15 residues. V shed 5 bases, J shed 4 bases, and the junction held 7 bases outside the gene matches. The CDR3 bases are TGTGCCAGCAGCCTTACCCGGGACAGCACCGGGGAGCTGTTTTTT. It is translated as CASSLTRDSTGELFF.

The sample holds a few counts of this clonotype. The chain uses TRBV7-9 and TRBJ2-1; 15 nucleotides align to TRBD2. The CDR3 contains 20 residues. The J segment lost 8 bases and the V segment lost 5 bases, leaving 19 bases of the junction unmatched. The V gene's germline CDR1 is SEHNR and CDR2 FQNEAQ (reference sequence). CDR3 bases: TGTGCCAGCAGCGGGAGGACTAGCGGGAGGGTTGAGTCGATTAGCCATGAGCAGTTCTTC. Residues: CASSGRTSGRVESISHEQFF.

This clonotype was seen more than once but under ten times. The rearrangement uses TRBV5-8 and TRBJ2-1; possible D gene TRBD2, 6 bases. Germline V gene sequence: CDR1 SGHTS, CDR2 YDEGEE. V was shortened by 4 bases and J by 1 base, with 12 bases between the two germline ends. The CDR3 spans 15 residues. The chain's CDR3 is CASSLRAGSYNEQFF. The CDR3, as DNA: TGTGCCAGCAGCCTCAGGGCGGGGTCCTACAATGAGCAGTTCTTC.

In its sample, this clonotype was seen a few times. This chain connects TRBV18 to TRBJ2-7; 11 bases align to TRBD2. The junction had 5 bases not matched to a gene; V was cut back by 6 bases and J by 1 base. The CDR3 is made up of 15 amino acids. Germline lookup yields CDR1 KGHSH and CDR2 LQKENI. The chain's CDR3 is CASSQTSGTSYEQYF. In nucleotides, the CDR3 is TGTGCCAGCTCGCAGACTAGCGGGACTTCCTACGAGCAGTACTTC. The full variable domain, with the rest looked up from reference TRBV18 and TRBJ2-7, is NAGVMQNPRHLVRRRGQEARLRCSPMKGHSHVYWYRQLPEEGLKFMVYLQKENIIDESGMPKERFSAEFPKEGPSILRIQQVVRGDSAAYFCASSQTSGTSYEQYFGPGTRLTVT.

This clonotype was found many times. The chain is built from TRBV12-3 or TRBV12-4 and TRBJ2-2; D is perhaps TRBD1 or TRBD2 (5 bases each). Between the trimmed V and J ends, which lost 6 bases and 2 bases, there was a span of 16 bases. The CDR3 spans 16 residues. CDR3 nucleotide sequence: TGTGCCAGCAGACAAAAGCCCGGGACCAACACCGGGGAGCTGTTTTTT. Translated: CASRQKPGTNTGELFF.

This clonotype was counted at least ten times. CDR3 bases: TGTGCCAGCGATTTGTGCCCCCCCACAGATACGCAGTATTTT. It encodes CASDLCPPTDTQYF. This rearrangement joins TRBV6-7 to TRBJ2-3; unclear D gene. TRBV6-7 is given ORF status, its function remaining uncertain. Trimming removed 8 bases from V and 2 bases from J, with 14 bases in between. The CDR3 has 14 amino acids.

DNA for the CDR3: TGTGCCAGCAGTGAAGTCGGGGGAGGGGAAAATTTCGACTACAATGAGCAGTTCTTC. Residues: CASSEVGGGENFDYNEQFF. V usage is TRBV6-1 and J usage is TRBJ2-1, with TRBD2 identical over 7 bases. The CDR3 extends over 19 amino acids. In germline, CDR1 is MNHNS, CDR2 SASEGT. Trimming removed 1 base from V and 3 bases from J; junction bases left unmatched: 15.

The chain joins TRBV5-4 to TRBJ2-5; D is unclear. The CDR3 is 13 residues long. In germline, CDR1 is SGHNT, CDR2 YYREEE (reference sequence). V was clipped by 2 bases and J by 2 bases, with 7 bases between them. CDR3 protein: CASSFRDQETQYF. CDR3 DNA sequence: TGTGCCAGCAGCTTTAGGGATCAAGAGACCCAGTACTTC.

This clonotype has just a few counts. The J gene is TRBJ1-5, the V gene TRBV2, with D unresolved. Deletions cut 4 bases from V and 6 bases from J, with 7 bases between. The CDR3 loop spans 12 amino acids. Germline-derived CDR1 and CDR2 are SNHLY and FYNNEI. CDR3 residues: CASSGLSQPQHF. Here the CDR3 DNA reads TGTGCCAGCAGTGGACTAAGTCAGCCCCAGCATTTT.

This clonotype was found many times. The chain carries TRBV28 and TRBJ2-5; D tentatively reads TRBD1 or TRBD2 (5 bases each). Trimming took off 6 bases at V and 1 base at J, with 12 bases between the two ends. CDR1 and CDR2 from the germline V gene are MDHEN and SYDVKM. This CDR3 spans 14 amino acids. This CDR3 is CASRISGAQETQYF. CDR3 coding DNA: TGTGCCAGCAGGATATCCGGGGCCCAAGAGACCCAGTACTTC.

This chain joins TRBV30 and TRBJ1-5; unclear D gene. The CDR3 runs 17 residues. The V gene lost 3 bases and the J gene lost 3 bases, with 21 bases spanning the gap. Germline lookup yields CDR1 GTSNPN and CDR2 SVGIG (reference sequence). The CDR3: CAWSAREGRTFNQPQHF. CDR3 coding DNA: TGTGCCTGGAGCGCCCGAGAGGGCAGGACCTTCAATCAGCCCCAGCATTTT.

The chain employs TRBV19 and TRBJ1-3, with D hard to call. Between the trimmed V and J ends, which lost 1 base and 2 bases, there was a span of 9 bases. Per germline, CDR1 LNHDA and CDR2 SQIVND (reference sequence). The CDR3 covers 15 residues. CDR3 nucleotides: TGTGCCAGTAGTATAGTGGGTACGGCTGGAAACACCATATATTTT. Encoded protein: CASSIVGTAGNTIYF.

This clonotype was recorded a few times. V is TRBV7-9 and J is TRBJ1-6; a possible D gene is TRBD1 (6 bases). V was clipped by 5 bases and J by 5 bases, with 16 bases between them. The CDR3 covers 16 residues. The germline gives CDR1 SEHNR, CDR2 FQNEAQ (reference sequence). The CDR3 region has the DNA TGTGCCAGCAGCGATGGACAGACGGGCCATAATTCACCCCTCCACTTT. It is translated as CASSDGQTGHNSPLHF.

This clonotype was found many times. The chain is built from TRBV28 and TRBJ2-6, with D possibly TRBD2 on 5 matching bases. Trimming left V 5 bases short and J 0 bases short, with 11 bases between. This CDR3 is 16 amino acids long. Germline lookup yields CDR1 MDHEN and CDR2 SYDVKM. DNA for the CDR3: TGTGCCAGCAGTCCCCTGAGGGCCTCTGGGGCCAACGTCCTGACTTTC. The encoded protein is CASSPLRASGANVLTF.

There are many counts of this clonotype. The chain recombines TRBV6-1 with TRBJ1-2; D might be TRBD1 (5 bases). The germline V gene encodes CDR1 MNHNS and CDR2 SASEGT. This CDR3 contains 14 residues. Trimming stripped 6 bases from V and 1 base from J, with 12 bases between. The CDR3 DNA reads TGTGCCAGCAGCTCCCCCAGGGTTAACTATGGCTACACCTTC. This gives the protein CASSSPRVNYGYTF.

This chain links TRBV5-1 with TRBJ2-1; D call uncertain. V lost 4 bases to trimming and J lost 5 bases, with 10 bases between them. CDR3 length: 13 amino acids. Per the germline V gene, CDR1 is SGHRS and CDR2 is YFSETQ. The CDR3 sequence: CASSSDTDNEQFF. DNA of the CDR3: TGCGCCAGCAGCAGCGACACGGACAATGAGCAGTTCTTC. Complete variable domain (other parts from reference TRBV5-1 and TRBJ2-1): KAGVTQTPRYLIKTRGQQVTLSCSPISGHRSVSWYQQTPGQGLQFLFEYFSETQRNKGNFPGRFSGRQFSNSRSEMNVSTLELGDSALYLCASSSDTDNEQFFGPGTRLTVL.

In its sample, this clonotype was seen many times. The chain joins TRBV7-2 to TRBJ1-1; 7 bases match TRBD1. The CDR3 is 15 residues long. Germline CDR1 SGHTA, CDR2 FQGNSA. Trimming cost V 5 bases and J 3 bases; bases outside gene matches: 9. The CDR3 loop reads CASSPRQGGHTEAFF. The DNA for the CDR3 is TGTGCCAGCAGCCCGCGACAGGGAGGCCACACTGAAGCTTTCTTT.